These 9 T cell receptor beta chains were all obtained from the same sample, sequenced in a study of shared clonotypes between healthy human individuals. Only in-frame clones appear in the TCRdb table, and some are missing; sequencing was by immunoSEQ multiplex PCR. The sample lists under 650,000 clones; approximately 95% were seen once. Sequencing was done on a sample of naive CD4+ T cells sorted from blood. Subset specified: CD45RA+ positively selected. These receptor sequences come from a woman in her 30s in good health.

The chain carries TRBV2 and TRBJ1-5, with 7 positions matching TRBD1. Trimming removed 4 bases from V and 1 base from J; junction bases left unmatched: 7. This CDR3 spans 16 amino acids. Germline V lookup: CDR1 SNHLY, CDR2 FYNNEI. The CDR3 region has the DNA TGTGCCAGCAGTGCCCCGGGACAGATGAGCAATCAGCCCCAGCATTTT. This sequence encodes CASSAPGQMSNQPQHF.

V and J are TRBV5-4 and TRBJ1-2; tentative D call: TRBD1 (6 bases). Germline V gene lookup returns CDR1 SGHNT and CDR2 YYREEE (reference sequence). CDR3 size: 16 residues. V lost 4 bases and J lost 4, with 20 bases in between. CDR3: CASSTPGQTSGYGYTF. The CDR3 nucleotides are TGTGCCAGCAGCACCCCCGGACAGACCTCTGGCTATGGCTACACCTTC.

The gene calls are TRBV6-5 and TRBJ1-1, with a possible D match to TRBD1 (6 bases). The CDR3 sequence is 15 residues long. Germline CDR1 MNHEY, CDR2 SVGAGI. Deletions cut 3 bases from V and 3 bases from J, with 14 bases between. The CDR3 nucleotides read TGTGCCAGCAGTTATTGGGGGAGGGGGGACACTGAAGCTTTCTTT. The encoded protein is CASSYWGRGDTEAFF.

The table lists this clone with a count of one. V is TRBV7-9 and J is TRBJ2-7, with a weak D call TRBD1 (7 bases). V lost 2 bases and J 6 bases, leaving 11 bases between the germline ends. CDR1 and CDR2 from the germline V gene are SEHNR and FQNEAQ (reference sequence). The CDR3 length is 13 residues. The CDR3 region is CASSLRQGGEQYF. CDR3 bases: TGTGCCAGCAGCTTACGACAGGGAGGCGAGCAGTACTTC. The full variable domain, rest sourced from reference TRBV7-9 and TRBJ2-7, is DTGVSQNPRHKITKRGQNVTFRCDPISEHNRLYWYRQTLGQGPEFLTYFQNEAQLEKSRLLSDRFSAERPKGSFSTLEIQRTEQGDSAMYLCASSLRQGGEQYFGPGTRLTVT.

The CDR3 region is CASSLLEVRATRNEQFF. In nucleotides, the CDR3 is TGTGCCAGCAGCTTACTAGAGGTCCGGGCGACTAGAAATGAGCAGTTCTTC. The chain carries TRBV7-9 and TRBJ2-1; tentative D call: TRBD2 (6 bases). Germline values: CDR1 SEHNR, CDR2 FQNEAQ (reference sequence). The CDR3 sequence is 17 residues long. V was trimmed by 2 bases and J by 7 bases, leaving 21 bases between them.

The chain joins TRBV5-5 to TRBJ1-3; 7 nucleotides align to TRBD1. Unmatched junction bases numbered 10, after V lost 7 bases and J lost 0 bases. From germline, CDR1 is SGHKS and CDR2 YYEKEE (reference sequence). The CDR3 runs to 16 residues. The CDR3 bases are TGTGCCAGCGACGGACAGGTTTCGAGCTCTGGAAACACCATATATTTT. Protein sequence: CASDGQVSSSGNTIYF.

The CDR3 spells CASSRRLADYNEQFF. The CDR3 DNA is TGTGCCAGCAGCCGCCGACTAGCGGACTACAATGAGCAGTTCTTC. This sequence joins TRBV4-2 and TRBJ2-1, with 9 nucleotides matching TRBD2. The CDR3 sequence is 15 residues long. Germline V gene data show CDR1 as LGHNA and CDR2 as YNFKEQ. Trimming removed 4 bases from V and 3 bases from J; junction bases left unmatched: 4.

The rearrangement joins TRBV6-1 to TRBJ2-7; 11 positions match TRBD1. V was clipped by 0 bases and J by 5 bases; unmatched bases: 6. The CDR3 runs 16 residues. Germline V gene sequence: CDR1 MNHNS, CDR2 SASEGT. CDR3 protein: CASSEALGQGANEQYF. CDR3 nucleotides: TGTGCCAGCAGTGAAGCGCTTGGACAGGGGGCTAACGAGCAGTACTTC.

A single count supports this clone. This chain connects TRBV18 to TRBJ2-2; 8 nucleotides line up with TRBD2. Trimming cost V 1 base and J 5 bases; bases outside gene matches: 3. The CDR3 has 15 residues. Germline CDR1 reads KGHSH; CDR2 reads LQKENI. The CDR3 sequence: CASSPQRERTGELFF. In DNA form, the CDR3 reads TGTGCCAGCTCACCACAGCGGGAGAGGACCGGGGAGCTGTTTTTT.